The 9 T cell receptor beta chains below come from one sample, sequenced in a study of identifying expanded T cells in peripheral blood (dated by TCRdb to the late 2010s). Library generation was performed with the immunoSEQ multiplex PCR assay. In its TCRdb copy, this immuneACCESS table keeps in-frame sequences only and misses some clones. Where compared with another copy, unresolved V genes explain less than half of these, and the others have no known cause. For this sample the table gives under 95,000 clones, of which about 89% were detected only once. The ten largest clones capture about 3% of the sample. The sample consisted of blood. Receptors originate from a person aged 18-69 years in good health.

The gene calls are TRBV28 and TRBJ1-1; D is perhaps TRBD1 (6 bases). V lost 5 bases, J lost 3 bases, and 16 bases lay in between. CDR3 length: 15 residues. CDR1 is MDHEN, CDR2 SYDVKM, per germline. In DNA, the CDR3 is TGTGCCAGCAGTGCTATAACAGGGTTGGACACTGAAGCTTTCTTT. Its protein product is CASSAITGLDTEAFF.

The chain employs TRBV29-1 and TRBJ1-5, with a possible D match to TRBD1 (5 bases). V gave up 6 bases and J gave up 9 bases, with 21 bases separating them. CDR1 and CDR2 (germline): SQVTM, ANQGSEA. This CDR3 comprises 14 residues. DNA for the CDR3: TGCAGCGTGCCAAGAAGGGACGCAGCCCGGCCCCAGCATTTT. This gives the protein CSVPRRDAARPQHF.

The chain carries TRBV28 and TRBJ1-2; TRBD1 might be the D (6 bases). The germline gives CDR1 MDHEN, CDR2 SYDVKM. The CDR3 has 14 residues. Trimming took 2 bases from V and 4 from J, leaving 11 bases between them. The CDR3 coding sequence is TGTGCCAGCAGTTTAGTCACAGGGACCTATGGCTACACCTTC. This translates into CASSLVTGTYGYTF.

There are a few counts of this clone. This sequence joins TRBV13 and TRBJ1-2; TRBD1 matches 7 bases. CDR1 and CDR2 from the germline V gene are PRHDT and FYEKMQ (reference sequence). CDR3 length: 17 residues. Trimming at V came to 1 base and at J to 2 bases, leaving 10 bases not matched to a gene. CDR3 amino acids: CASSLEGGADRNYGYTF. CDR3 in DNA: TGTGCCAGCAGCTTAGAAGGGGGCGCCGATCGAAACTATGGCTACACCTTC.

The chain employs TRBV28 and TRBJ2-7; D gene unclear. V shed 5 bases and J shed 7 bases, with 6 bases lying between them. The CDR3 totals 10 residues. Germline V lookup: CDR1 MDHEN, CDR2 SYDVKM. CDR3 sequence (DNA): TGTGCCAGCAGTCATCATGAGCAGTACTTC. It specifies CASSHHEQYF.

The chain joins TRBV5-1 to TRBJ2-3; a weak D match, TRBD1 (5 bases). The CDR3 contains 14 residues. CDR1 and CDR2 from the germline V gene are SGHRS and YFSETQ. The V and J ends lost 0 bases and 4 bases respectively, with 9 bases between them. CDR3 sequence reads: CASSLDRPPDTQYF. CDR3 DNA sequence: TGCGCCAGCAGCTTGGACAGGCCACCAGATACGCAGTATTTT.

V usage is TRBV5-1 and J usage is TRBJ2-3; 14 nucleotides match TRBD2. J lost 4 bases, V lost 2 bases, and 9 bases had no gene match. The CDR3 has 18 residues. CDR1 SGHRS and CDR2 YFSETQ come from the germline V gene. The CDR3 DNA reads TGCGCCAGCAGCTTACTGGGGACTAGCGGGAGTGGAGCAGATACGCAGTATTTT. Translated: CASSLLGTSGSGADTQYF. Based on the CDR3 plus reference TRBV5-1 and TRBJ2-3, the full variable domain is KAGVTQTPRYLIKTRGQQVTLSCSPISGHRSVSWYQQTPGQGLQFLFEYFSETQRNKGNFPGRFSGRQFSNSRSEMNVSTLELGDSALYLCASSLLGTSGSGADTQYFGPGTRLTVL.

The chain couples TRBV25-1 to TRBJ2-3, with 8 bases fitting TRBD1. There are 15 residues in the CDR3. Germline CDR1 and CDR2: MGHDK and SYGVNS. The junction had 4 bases not matched to a gene; V was cut back by 1 base and J by 4 bases. The chain's CDR3 is CASSESGTGPDTQYF. The DNA for the CDR3 is TGTGCCAGCAGTGAATCCGGGACAGGCCCAGATACGCAGTATTTT.

A few counts support this clone. The rearrangement uses TRBV13 and TRBJ2-1; 11 positions agree with TRBD2. In germline, CDR1 is PRHDT, CDR2 FYEKMQ (reference sequence). There are 17 residues in the CDR3. J was trimmed by 4 bases and V by 5 bases; bases with no gene match: 10. In DNA, the CDR3 is TGTGCCAGCAGCCGGCCTAGCGGGGGGCAGATGTACAATGAGCAGTTCTTC. This codes for CASSRPSGGQMYNEQFF.